This T cell receptor (beta chain) was documented in a study of T cell responses to AZD1222 COVID-19 vaccine. Study background: Second-dose recipients at about 4 or about 12 weeks were treated as one pooled group.

Libraries were prepared by immunoSEQ multiplex PCR; TCRdb keeps only in-frame clonotypes and omits some of them. There are roughly 140,000 clones in the sample; 90% occur only once, and 1.5% to 2% lies in the top ten. Sequences were derived from peripheral blood, sampled on day 0 of AZD1222 vaccination. The origin of this receptor is an adult in good health.

The CDR3 spells CASSHPGEGTEAFF. The CDR3 bases are TGTGCCAGCAGCCATCCAGGGGAAGGCACTGAAGCTTTCTTT. The chain couples TRBV3-1 (or the pseudogene TRBV3-2) to TRBJ1-1; a weak D match, TRBD1 (6 bases). V was cut by 3 bases and J by 4 bases, with 12 bases left in between. The CDR3 consists of 14 residues. Per the germline V gene, CDR1 is LGHDT and CDR2 is YNNKEL (reference sequence).